One and the same sample provided the 8 T cell receptor beta chains below, sequenced in a study of cytomegalovirus exposure and HLA in healthy donors. A multiplex PCR was run with 60 Vbeta primers and 13 Jbeta primers. Sequenced by immunoSEQ multiplex PCR; TCRdb stores in-frame clones only, minus some. This table holds under 130,000 clones, around 80% found once. Sample: PBMCs. These receptors all stem from a young man in good health and CMV-seronegative.

This sequence joins TRBV7-3 and TRBJ2-1; the D is unclear. Per the germline V gene, CDR1 is SGHTA and CDR2 is FQGTGA. The CDR3 totals 15 residues. The V end was cut by 1 base, the J end by 0 bases, with 7 bases between. This CDR3 reads CASSLNPSSYNEQFF. CDR3 DNA: TGTGCCAGCAGCTTAAACCCGAGCTCCTACAATGAGCAGTTCTTC.

Details on this clone: Other DNA sequences in the same sample also yield this CDR3. The gene calls are TRBV27 and TRBJ2-7; the D gene is possibly TRBD1 (7 bases). The CDR3 has 13 residues. CDR1 and CDR2 from the germline V gene are MNHEY and SMNVEV (reference sequence). Trimming shortened V by 2 bases and J by 7 bases, and 12 bases separated the two germline ends. The CDR3 region has the DNA TGTGCCAGCAGTTTAACAGGGGCGGGAGAGCAGTACTTC. Protein: CASSLTGAGEQYF.

The chain carries TRBV28 and TRBJ1-2; 8 bases align to TRBD1. V trimming: 7 bases; J trimming: 6 bases; junction bases outside the gene matches: 4. There are 12 residues in the CDR3. CDR1 is MDHEN and CDR2 is SYDVKM in the germline V gene. This CDR3 reads CASTQGADGYTF. In nucleotides, the CDR3 is TGTGCCAGCACCCAGGGGGCCGATGGCTACACCTTC.

Note on this clone: This sample also contains other DNA sequences that code for the same CDR3. This chain uses TRBV9 with TRBJ1-1, with D hard to call. Trimming took off 0 bases at V and 5 bases at J, with 8 bases between the two ends. CDR3 length: 13 residues. Germline CDR1 SGDLS, CDR2 YYNGEE. The CDR3 DNA reads TGTGCCAGCAGCGTAGGTGGGAGAACTGAAGCTTTCTTT. It translates to CASSVGGRTEAFF. The whole variable domain, remainder taken from reference TRBV9 and TRBJ1-1, is DSGVTQTPKHLITATGQRVTLRCSPRSGDLSVYWYQQSLDQGLQFLIQYYNGEERAKGNILERFSAQQFPDLHSELNLSSLELGDSALYFCASSVGGRTEAFFGQGTRLTVV.

V and J are TRBV5-6 and TRBJ2-7, with 7 bases that match TRBD1. The CDR3 spans 14 residues. V gave up 7 bases and J gave up 2 bases; unmatched junction bases: 9. From germline, CDR1 is SGHDT and CDR2 YYEEEE. The CDR3 DNA follows: TGTGCCAGCGCGCCATGGACAGGCCCCTACGAGCAGTACTTC. This sequence encodes CASAPWTGPYEQYF.

The V call is TRBV9, the J call TRBJ2-5; the D is unclear. CDR1 and CDR2 from the germline V gene are SGDLS and YYNGEE. Trimming pared 4 bases from V and 4 bases from J, leaving 5 bases between. The CDR3 runs to 11 residues. CDR3 coding DNA: TGTGCCAGCAGCTACGGAGAGACCCAGTACTTC. It is translated as CASSYGETQYF.

This chain links TRBV6-5 with TRBJ1-2, with a possible D match to TRBD1 (5 bases). Trimming removed 5 bases from V and 4 bases from J, with 14 bases in between. Germline V gives CDR1 MNHEY, CDR2 SVGAGI. This CDR3 has 14 residues. The CDR3 coding sequence is TGTGCCAGCAGTCCCGGGACTCCGATCTATGGCTACACCTTC. Its translation: CASSPGTPIYGYTF.

This chain uses TRBV7-9 with TRBJ2-3; 10 bases agree with TRBD2. V gave up 5 bases and J gave up 4 bases; unmatched junction bases: 6. This CDR3 has 15 amino acids. Germline assignment: CDR1 SEHNR and CDR2 FQNEAQ (reference sequence). This chain's CDR3 is CASSRSSGSSDTQYF. The CDR3 DNA reads TGTGCCAGCAGCCGTTCTAGCGGGAGCTCAGATACGCAGTATTTT. Full variable domain (outside the CDR3, taken from reference TRBV7-9 and TRBJ2-3): DTGVSQNPRHKITKRGQNVTFRCDPISEHNRLYWYRQTLGQGPEFLTYFQNEAQLEKSRLLSDRFSAERPKGSFSTLEIQRTEQGDSAMYLCASSRSSGSSDTQYFGPGTRLTVL.